The rows below give T cell receptor beta chains drawn from one sample of a study of blood T cell repertoires in COVID-19. Profiling relied on immunoSEQ multiplex PCR, and the TCRdb table lists in-frame clones only, not all of them. The table has under 200,000 clones, approximately 87% seen once. The specimen sequenced was peripheral blood. The receptor set was obtained from a man between 18 and 35 years old with active or convalescent COVID-19. Each CDR3 is given with its conserved first and last residue. Each record gives: clone size, V gene, J gene, D gene, CDR3 DNA, CDR3 protein. The D gene is left open where the match is weak. For some rows the clone size is stated as once, few or many, or as a class when expanded; others skip it.

>-|TRBV27|TRBJ2-1|-
TGTGCCAGCAGTTACCGGAATGAGCAGTTCTTC
CASSYRNEQFF
>-|TRBV24-1|TRBJ2-3|TRBD2
TGTGCCACCAGTGCGCGGGGGGACACAGATACGCAGTATTTT
CATSARGDTDTQYF
>-|TRBV30|TRBJ1-3|-
TGTGCCTGGAGTGTATATATATCCAGCTCTGGAAACACCATATATTTT
CAWSVYISSSGNTIYF
>-|TRBV5-1|TRBJ2-7|-
TGCGCCAGCAGCTTGGTAGGGACAACGGCACGATACGAGCAGTACTTC
CASSLVGTTARYEQYF
>-|TRBV7-9|TRBJ2-7|TRBD2
TGTGCCAGCAGTCCACGCCCGAGACTAGCGAGCACCTACGAGCAGTACTTC
CASSPRPRLASTYEQYF
>-|TRBV7-8|TRBJ1-5|-
TGTGCCAGCAGTGTGGTCGGCAGGGAGGATCAGCCCCAGCATTTT
CASSVVGREDQPQHF
>-|TRBV19|TRBJ2-3|TRBD2
TGTGCCACTAACCCCCTGGCGGGAGCCACAGATACGCAGTATTTT
CATNPLAGATDTQYF
>once|TRBV11-2|TRBJ2-3|-
TGTGCCAGCAGCCTAGGGGGAGCCAGGAGCACAGATACGCAGTATTTT
CASSLGGARSTDTQYF
>-|TRBV2|TRBJ2-5|-
TGTGCCAGCAGGGAGCAAGGAGAGACCCAGTACTTC
CASREQGETQYF
>-|TRBV29-1|TRBJ1-1|-
TGCAGCGTTGAAGTCGGGCCCTACAGGAATGAAGCTTTCTTT
CSVEVGPYRNEAFF
>-|TRBV10-3|TRBJ1-6|-
TGTGCCCCAAGTCGGACAGCGGTACATTATAATTCACCCCTCCACTTT
CAPSRTAVHYNSPLHF
>-|TRBV29-1|TRBJ2-2|-
TGCAGCGTTGTGAGCAGCGAGAACACCGGGGAGCTGTTTTTT
CSVVSSENTGELFF
>-|TRBV12-3/TRBV12-4|TRBJ2-3|-
TGTGCCAGCAGTTTCCCGAGCACAGATACGCAGTATTTT
CASSFPSTDTQYF
>-|TRBV2|TRBJ2-5|TRBD2
TGTGCCAGCAAGGCGGGGACTAGCATGGGGGAGACCCAGTACTTC
CASKAGTSMGETQYF
>-|TRBV5-4|TRBJ1-2|-
TGTGCCAGCAGCTCCGGAGGAACCCTCTATGGCTACACCTTC
CASSSGGTLYGYTF
>-|TRBV6-1|TRBJ1-1|-
TGTGCCAGCAGTGATCCCTTCCGCCCGGACACTGAAGCTTTCTTT
CASSDPFRPDTEAFF
>-|TRBV2|TRBJ1-5|TRBD1
TGTGCCAGCAGGGCCGCGACAGGGCCTAATCAGCCCCAGCATTTT
CASRAATGPNQPQHF
>-|TRBV4-3|TRBJ2-1|-
TGCGCCAGCAGCCAACAGGGGGGCTCCTACAATGAGCAGTTCTTC
CASSQQGGSYNEQFF
>-|TRBV18|TRBJ1-5|-
TGTGCCAGCTCACCGGACGGGTCCCGGGGGGGGAATCAGCCCCAGCATTTT
CASSPDGSRGGNQPQHF
>-|TRBV6-5|TRBJ1-1|-
TGTGCCAGCAGCGACGACTCAGGGCCCGGGGCTTTCTTT
CASSDDSGPGAFF
>-|TRBV9|TRBJ1-1|-
TGTGCCAGCAGCGTGGGCAGACACACTGAAGCTTTCTTT
CASSVGRHTEAFF
>-|TRBV5-1|TRBJ1-2|-
TGCGCCAGCAGTATCACACAGGGCAACTATGGCTACACCTTC
CASSITQGNYGYTF
>-|TRBV18|TRBJ2-7|TRBD2
TGTGCCAGCTCAGGACTAGAATCGTCTTACGAGCAGTACTTC
CASSGLESSYEQYF
>-|TRBV11-3|TRBJ1-5|-
TGTGCCAGCAGCTTAGCAGGGAACAATCAGCCCCAGCATTTT
CASSLAGNNQPQHF
>-|TRBV13|TRBJ2-7|-
TGTGCCAGCAGCTTAAGAGGTCCGTCTACCTACGAGCAGTACTTC
CASSLRGPSTYEQYF
>-|TRBV13|TRBJ1-1|TRBD1
TGTGCCAGCAGCACCGGGACAGGGATGAGAAACACTGAAGCTTTCTTT
CASSTGTGMRNTEAFF
>-|TRBV18|TRBJ1-2|TRBD1
TGTGCCAGCTCACCGAGGACAGGGGACTATGGCTACACCTTC
CASSPRTGDYGYTF
>-|TRBV27|TRBJ2-3|-
TGTGCCAGCAGCCCCACAGCGAGGGCGTACACAGATACGCAGTATTTT
CASSPTARAYTDTQYF
>-|TRBV28|TRBJ1-3|TRBD1
TGTGCCAGCAGTTTGGACAGGGTTTATCACACCATATATTTT
CASSLDRVYHTIYF
>once|TRBV7-8|TRBJ2-7|TRBD1
TGTGCCAGCAGCCAACAGGGACAGGGGATATACGAGCAGTACTTC
CASSQQGQGIYEQYF
>-|TRBV24-1|TRBJ2-6|-
TGTGCCACCAGTGACCGGGGGACAGCTGGGGCCAACGTCCTGACTTTC
CATSDRGTAGANVLTF
>-|TRBV18|TRBJ1-2|-
TGTGCCAGCTCAGAACAGGACAACTATGGCTACACCTTC
CASSEQDNYGYTF
>-|TRBV12-5|TRBJ2-5|-
TGTGCTAGTGGAGGGACGCAGGGGCGGACCCAGTACTTC
CASGGTQGRTQYF
>-|TRBV7-9|TRBJ1-2|-
TGTGCCAGCAGCTTACTGGAAACAGCAGCTAACTATGGCTACACCTTC
CASSLLETAANYGYTF
>-|TRBV12-3/TRBV12-4|TRBJ1-3|-
TGTGCCAGCTGTTCATCTGGAAACACCATATATTTT
CASCSSGNTIYF
>-|TRBV9|TRBJ2-5|-
TGTGCCAGCAGCGTATTTGCGGAATCGGAGACCCAGTACTTC
CASSVFAESETQYF
>-|TRBV5-4|TRBJ1-3|TRBD1
TGTGCCAGCAGCCAACAGGGGGCATCTGGAAACACCATATATTTT
CASSQQGASGNTIYF
>-|TRBV5-1|TRBJ2-3|-
TGCGCCAGCAGCTTGGGGATCCGGGACTCGGGCCGGGATACGCAGTATTTT
CASSLGIRDSGRDTQYF
>-|TRBV2|TRBJ1-5|TRBD1
TGTGCCACCTCAATTTACAGGGGGTTGGGCTTTAATCAGCCCCAGCATTTT
CATSIYRGLGFNQPQHF
>-|TRBV7-9|TRBJ1-1|TRBD1
TGTGCCAGCAGCGCGGACAGGGACGAAGCTTTCTTT
CASSADRDEAFF
>-|TRBV7-2|TRBJ2-3|TRBD2
TGTGCCAGCAGCTCTCGGACTAGCGGGAGCACAGATACGCAGTATTTT
CASSSRTSGSTDTQYF
>-|TRBV30|TRBJ2-1|TRBD2
TGTGCCTGGAGTGTCGGACTAGCGGGATACAATGAGCAGTTCTTC
CAWSVGLAGYNEQFF
>-|TRBV9|TRBJ2-1|-
TGTGCCAGCAGCGTATGGGTGGGGAGCTCCTACAATGAGCAGTTCTTC
CASSVWVGSSYNEQFF
>once|TRBV6-6|TRBJ2-7|-
TGTGCCAGCAGCCCCCACTTCTCCGAGCAGTACTTC
CASSPHFSEQYF
>-|TRBV6-5|TRBJ1-6|TRBD1
TGTGCCAGCAGTTACTCCAGAGACAGGGCTAATTCACCCCTCCACTTT
CASSYSRDRANSPLHF
>-|TRBV5-4|TRBJ2-3|TRBD2
TGTGCCAGCAGCTTGCGGCGGGAGGTGGGCACAGATACGCAGTATTTT
CASSLRREVGTDTQYF
>-|TRBV28|TRBJ1-6|TRBD1
TGTGCCGGACAGACAGGGTCCCTTATGGCCCTCCACTTT
CAGQTGSLMALHF
>few|TRBV18|TRBJ1-5|TRBD1
TGTGCCAGCTCGTCAGGGGGCGCGGATCAGCCCCAGCATTTT
CASSSGGADQPQHF
>-|TRBV24-1|TRBJ1-2|-
TGTGCCACCAGTGATATAAACAGTTTCTATGGCTACACCTTC
CATSDINSFYGYTF
>-|TRBV7-9|TRBJ2-5|TRBD2
TGTGCCAGCAGCCCATCCGGCGGGACTAGCGGAGAGACCCAGTACTTC
CASSPSGGTSGETQYF
>-|TRBV4-3|TRBJ2-1|-
TGCGCCAGCAGCCAAGATGGGAGTTCCTACAATGAGCAGTTCTTC
CASSQDGSSYNEQFF
>-|TRBV24-1|TRBJ2-2|-
TGTGCCACCAGTGAGAGGAACACCGGGGAGCTGTTTTTT
CATSERNTGELFF
>-|TRBV3-1/TRBV3-2|TRBJ2-2|TRBD2
TGTGCCAGCAGCGAATCCTCATGGGGGGGCGGGGAGCTGTTTTTT
CASSESSWGGGELFF